The sequence of this T cell receptor (beta chain) was determined in a study of CD8 T cells in ankylosing spondylitis. Study findings and constraints: Clones linked to disease were reported to show significant enrichment in matched ankylosing spondylitis synovial fluid. A TCR beta motif made of eight highly homologous variants seemed typical of ankylosing spondylitis blood.

Comments on this clonotype: What it recognizes is unknown.

Trimming left V 3 bases short and J 6 bases short, with 20 bases between. The CDR3 runs 16 residues. Per the germline V gene, CDR1 is KGHSH and CDR2 is LQKENI. It was by quantitative 5'-RACE with molecular barcodes that TCR beta libraries were made. A single record per CDR3 protein comes from TCRdb applying MiXCR to the 5' RACE reads. The data hold around 130,000 distinct CDR3 sequences, with roughly 17% observed a single time. The chain uses TRBV18 and TRBJ1-2; D may be TRBD1 (6 bases). The sequence derives from a male donor with ankylosing spondylitis. The sequencing sample was made of blood, either unsorted or a sorted T cell fraction (not recorded which). CDR3 coding DNA: TGTGCCAGCTCACCTCCCCCCGGGACACCCGCGGATGGCTACACCTTC. It yields the protein CASSPPPGTPADGYTF.